Here is one T cell receptor (beta chain) with its context. The antigen remains unidentified. PCR was performed using 60 Vbeta and 13 Jbeta primers. Sequencing used immunoSEQ multiplex PCR; TCRdb keeps in-frame clones, though not all of them. The sample carries fewer than 250,000 clones, roughly 87% recorded once. This CDR3 has 15 residues. CDR1 and CDR2 from the germline V gene are MDHEN and SYDVKM. Trimming removed 3 bases from V and 1 base from J, with 13 bases in between. This entry belongs to a study of cytomegalovirus exposure and HLA in healthy donors. Across the study: Among the approximately 400 donors who were genotyped, about 79% fell in the genetic ancestry cluster that is associated with self-reported Caucasian donors. Study-wide findings and caveats: Cytomegalovirus status was reportedly diagnosed by the classifier with high specificity and sensitivity. Earlier findings revealed that most TCR beta V segments proved productive either about 90% or about 30% of the time. What a later analysis reportedly showed was that an Asian-associated ancestry cluster had fewer N-insertions than the 666-donor mean.

The specimen sequenced was PBMCs. This receptor was taken from a boy aged 2 to 10 in good health and CMV-seronegative. This chain links TRBV28 with TRBJ2-7; TRBD2 is a possible D gene (5 bases). The CDR3, as DNA: TGTGCCAGCAGTTTGGAACCGGGATCTTCCTACGAGCAGTACTTC. Residues: CASSLEPGSSYEQYF.